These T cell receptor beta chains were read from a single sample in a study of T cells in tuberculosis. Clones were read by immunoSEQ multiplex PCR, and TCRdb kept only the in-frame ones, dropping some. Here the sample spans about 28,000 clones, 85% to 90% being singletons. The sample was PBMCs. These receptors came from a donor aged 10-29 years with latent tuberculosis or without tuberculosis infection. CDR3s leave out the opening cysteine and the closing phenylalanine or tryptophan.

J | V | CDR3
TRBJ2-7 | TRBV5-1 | ASSPGQGSHEQY
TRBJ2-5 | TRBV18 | ASSPGEQETQY
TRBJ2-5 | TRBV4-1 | ASSPAGDPRETQY
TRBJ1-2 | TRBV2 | ASGGTRGSYGYT
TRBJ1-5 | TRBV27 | ASSPVGGSNQPQH
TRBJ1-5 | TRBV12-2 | ASRLEAGRRGNQPQH
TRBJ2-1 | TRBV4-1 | ASSLRTSGGGDEQF
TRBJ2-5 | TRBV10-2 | ASSELGLALIETQY
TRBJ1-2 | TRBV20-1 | SATDYGYT
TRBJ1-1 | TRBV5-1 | ASTLRESNTEAF
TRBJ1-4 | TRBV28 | ASSLPGQGDEKLF
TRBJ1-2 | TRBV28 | ASSSQGGTGSKYGYT
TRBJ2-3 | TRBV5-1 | ASSFKAGGLVSTDTQY
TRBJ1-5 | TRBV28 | ASSLTGVQPQH
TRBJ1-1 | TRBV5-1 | ASSLIPQGGRTEAF
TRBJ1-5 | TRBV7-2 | ASSLPDQPQH
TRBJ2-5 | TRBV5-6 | ASSPPGSRGETQY
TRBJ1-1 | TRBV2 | ASIKDMNTEAF
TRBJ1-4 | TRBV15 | ATSRDYGLGSEKLF
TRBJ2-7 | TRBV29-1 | SVEALVSQEQY
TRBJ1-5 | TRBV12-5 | ASGLLDPTGQPQH
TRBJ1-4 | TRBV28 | ASSAAGTGNEKLF
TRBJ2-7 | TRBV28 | ASTLDRATYEQY
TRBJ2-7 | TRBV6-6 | ASSYGVRGYEQY
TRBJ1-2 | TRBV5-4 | ASRYGTGGYT
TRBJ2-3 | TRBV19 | ASRPSGTSGGDTQY
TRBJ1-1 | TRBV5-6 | ASSRDRGRGKAF
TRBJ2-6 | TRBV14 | ASSQDDRVGRDSGANVLT
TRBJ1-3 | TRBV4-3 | ASSQDPEGGGNTIY
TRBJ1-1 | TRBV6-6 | ASSYSGQGGGTEAF
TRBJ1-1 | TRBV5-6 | ASSPGQGRAAF
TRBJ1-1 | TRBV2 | ASRVFGGEAF
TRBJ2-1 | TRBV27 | ASSLLPQGSYNEQF